This T cell receptor (beta chain) was sequenced in a study of breast tumors, draining lymph nodes, adjacent tissues. Study-wide points: The data were judged consistent with most tumor T cells coming from lymph node and expanding in tumor. Tumor TCR diversity was below lymph nodes but above nontumor tissue. Tumor and nontumor repertoires were significantly more similar in luminal-like than in basal-like breast cancer.

This clonotype was observed many times. The antigen is unknown. MiXCR was run by TCRdb on the multiplex PCR reads, yielding one entry per CDR3 protein. The repertoire includes around 43,000 distinct CDR3 sequences, more than 20% of them detected once, and 6.5% to 8% sits in the top ten. V gave up 6 bases and J gave up 6 bases; unmatched junction bases: 7. Germline CDR1 and CDR2: ENHRY and SYGVKD. The CDR3 is 14 residues long. The chain uses TRBV10-3 and TRBJ1-5; 8 bases fit TRBD1. What was sequenced was breast tumor tissue. The clonotype comes from a female donor with breast cancer. Some clones in this sample may be carry-over from other donors' samples. The CDR3 DNA sequence: TGTGCCATCAGATCAGGACAGGGTGGTCAGCCCCAGCATTTT. It translates to CAIRSGQGGQPQHF.